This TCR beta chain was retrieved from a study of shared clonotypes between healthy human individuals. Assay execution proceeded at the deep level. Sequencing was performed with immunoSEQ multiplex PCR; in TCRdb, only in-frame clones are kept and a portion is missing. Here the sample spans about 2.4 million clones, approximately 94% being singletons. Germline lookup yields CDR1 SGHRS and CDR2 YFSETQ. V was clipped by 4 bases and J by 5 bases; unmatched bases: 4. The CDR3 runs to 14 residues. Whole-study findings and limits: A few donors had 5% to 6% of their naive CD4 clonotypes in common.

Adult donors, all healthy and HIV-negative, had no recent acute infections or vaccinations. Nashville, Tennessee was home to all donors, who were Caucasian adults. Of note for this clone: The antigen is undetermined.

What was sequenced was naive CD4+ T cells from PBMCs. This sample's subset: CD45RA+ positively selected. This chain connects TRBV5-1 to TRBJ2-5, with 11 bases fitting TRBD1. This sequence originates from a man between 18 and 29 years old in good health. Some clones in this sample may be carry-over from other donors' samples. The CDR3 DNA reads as TGCGCCAGCAGCCGGACAGGGGGCAGGGAGACCCAGTACTTC. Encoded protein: CASSRTGGRETQYF.